What follows is one T cell receptor beta chain and its context. Its target is unknown. The data belong to a study of T cell responses to AZD1222 COVID-19 vaccine. Study-wide points: Donors were largely white British and mainly female; clonal diversity was possibly underestimated. Elevations in Spike-specific TCR breadth and depth followed administration of two AZD1222 doses. Baseline seropositivity occurred in only six AZD1222 recipients. Vaccine-related CD4 TCRs covered spike, predominating at 160-218 and 743-854.

Repertoires were generated with immunoSEQ multiplex PCR, while TCRdb's copy carries only in-frame clones and drops some. This sample has tens of thousands of clones, with 70% to 90% found just once. This clonotype was sampled from an adult in good health. The sequencing used peripheral blood, collected on day 0 of AZD1222 vaccination.

For the CDR3, the DNA is TGTGCCAGCAGCTTACAGGGTGGTGGGTCACCCCTCCACTTT. Translating it yields CASSLQGGGSPLHF. The chain is built from TRBV7-2 and TRBJ1-6, with D maybe TRBD1 (5 bases). Trimming left V 2 bases short and J 10 bases short, with 12 bases between. The CDR3 spans 14 residues. Looked up from germline, CDR1 is SGHTA and CDR2 is FQGNSA.